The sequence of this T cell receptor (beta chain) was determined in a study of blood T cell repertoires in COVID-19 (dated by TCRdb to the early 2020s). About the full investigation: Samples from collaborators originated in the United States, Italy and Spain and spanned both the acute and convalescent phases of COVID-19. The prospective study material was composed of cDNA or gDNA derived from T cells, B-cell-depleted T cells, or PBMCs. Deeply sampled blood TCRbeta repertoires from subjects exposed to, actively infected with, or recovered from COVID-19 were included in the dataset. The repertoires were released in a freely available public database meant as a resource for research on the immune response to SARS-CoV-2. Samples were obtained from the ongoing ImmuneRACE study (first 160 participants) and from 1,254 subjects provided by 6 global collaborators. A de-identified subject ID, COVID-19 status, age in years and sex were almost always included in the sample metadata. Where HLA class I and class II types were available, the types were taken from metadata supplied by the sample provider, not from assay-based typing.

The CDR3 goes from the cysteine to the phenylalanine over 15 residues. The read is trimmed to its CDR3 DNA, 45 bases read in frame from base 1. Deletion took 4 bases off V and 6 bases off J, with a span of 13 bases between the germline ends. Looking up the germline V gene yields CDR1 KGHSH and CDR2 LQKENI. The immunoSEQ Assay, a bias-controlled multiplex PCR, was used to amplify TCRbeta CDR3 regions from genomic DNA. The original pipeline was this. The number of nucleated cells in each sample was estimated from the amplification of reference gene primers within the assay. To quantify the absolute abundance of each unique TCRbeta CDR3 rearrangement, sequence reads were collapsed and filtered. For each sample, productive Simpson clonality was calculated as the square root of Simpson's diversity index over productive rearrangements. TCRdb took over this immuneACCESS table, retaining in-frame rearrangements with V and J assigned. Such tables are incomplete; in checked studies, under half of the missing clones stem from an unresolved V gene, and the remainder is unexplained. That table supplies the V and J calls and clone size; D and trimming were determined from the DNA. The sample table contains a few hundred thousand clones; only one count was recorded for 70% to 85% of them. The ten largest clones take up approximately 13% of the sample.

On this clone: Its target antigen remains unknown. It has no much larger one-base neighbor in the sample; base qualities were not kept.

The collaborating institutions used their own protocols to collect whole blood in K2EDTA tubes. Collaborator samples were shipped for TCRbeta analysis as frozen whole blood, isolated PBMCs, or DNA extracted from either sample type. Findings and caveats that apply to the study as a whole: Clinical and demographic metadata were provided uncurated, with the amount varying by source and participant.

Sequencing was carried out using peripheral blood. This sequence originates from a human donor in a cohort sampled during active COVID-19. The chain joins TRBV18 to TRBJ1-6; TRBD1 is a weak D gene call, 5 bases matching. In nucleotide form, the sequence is TGTGCCAGCTCACTAAGTCAGGGAGGTAATTCACCCCTCCACTTT. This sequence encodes CASSLSQGGNSPLHF.